These 7 T cell receptor beta chains originate from one sample sequenced in a study of long-term antiretroviral therapy in people with HIV. The assay used was immunoSEQ (version v3.0), run at survey level. Profiling relied on immunoSEQ multiplex PCR, and the TCRdb table lists in-frame clones only, not all of them. The table includes some 23,000 clones, 88% detected once. The sequences come from unsorted PBMCs, collected around 4.5 years after starting antiretroviral therapy. The receptors stem from a man younger than 40 with HIV.

The chain links TRBV28 to TRBJ1-5; D remains ambiguous. V was shortened by 8 bases and J by 0 bases, with 14 bases between the two germline ends. The germline V gene has CDR1 MDHEN and CDR2 SYDVKM. This CDR3 region has 15 residues. Written as DNA, the CDR3 is TGTGCCAGCGATACTAGAGGGATTAGCAATCAGCCCCAGCATTTT. This sequence encodes CASDTRGISNQPQHF.

This sequence joins TRBV5-4 and TRBJ2-1, with 8 positions matching TRBD1. The germline V gene encodes CDR1 SGHNT and CDR2 YYREEE (reference sequence). The CDR3 totals 14 residues. V shed 0 bases, J shed 6 bases, and the junction held 2 bases outside the gene matches. CDR3 in amino acids: CASSLGQGFNEQFF. CDR3 nucleotide sequence: TGTGCCAGCAGCTTGGGACAGGGGTTCAATGAGCAGTTCTTC.

This clone was detected only once. This rearrangement joins TRBV7-9 to TRBJ1-1, with a tentative D call TRBD1 (6 bases). Germline assignment: CDR1 SEHNR and CDR2 FQNEAQ (reference sequence). Trimming removed 1 base at V and 4 bases at J, with 16 bases between. The CDR3 sequence is 16 residues long. The CDR3 here is CASSLVFPGASTEAFF. CDR3 nucleotide sequence: TGTGCCAGCAGCTTAGTCTTCCCGGGGGCTAGCACTGAAGCTTTCTTT. The full variable domain, its missing parts supplied by reference TRBV7-9 and TRBJ1-1, is DTGVSQNPRHKITKRGQNVTFRCDPISEHNRLYWYRQTLGQGPEFLTYFQNEAQLEKSRLLSDRFSAERPKGSFSTLEIQRTEQGDSAMYLCASSLVFPGASTEAFFGQGTRLTVV.

The chain recombines TRBV7-2 with TRBJ1-5, with TRBD1 matching 9 bases. CDR3 size: 16 residues. Germline V CDR1 and CDR2: SGHTA, FQGNSA. Trimming cost V 2 bases and J 6 bases; bases outside gene matches: 8. CDR3 region: CASSLYGGQGGQPQHF. The CDR3 DNA follows: TGTGCCAGCAGCTTATATGGGGGACAGGGCGGTCAGCCCCAGCATTTT. Supplemented by reference TRBV7-2 and TRBJ1-5, the full variable domain reads GAGVSQSPSNKVTEKGKDVELRCDPISGHTALYWYRQSLGQGLEFLIYFQGNSAPDKSGLPSDRFSAERTGGSVSTLTIQRTQQEDSAVYLCASSLYGGQGGQPQHFGDGTRLSIL.

The chain uses TRBV30 and TRBJ1-1; D is possibly TRBD1 (6 bases). The length of the CDR3 is 16 residues. CDR1 and CDR2 (germline): GTSNPN, SVGIG (reference sequence). V was trimmed by 7 bases and J by 6 bases, leaving 27 bases between them. The CDR3 loop is CAYTGFGVRAGAEAFF. The CDR3 bases are TGTGCCTATACAGGGTTTGGAGTTAGGGCCGGCGCTGAAGCTTTCTTT.

The V and J genes are TRBV9 and TRBJ2-1; 7 positions agree with TRBD2. Trimming cost V 0 bases and J 7 bases; bases outside gene matches: 7. This CDR3 region has 15 residues. Germline-derived CDR1 and CDR2 are SGDLS and YYNGEE. The CDR3 spells CASSVVPLGGNEQFF. DNA of the CDR3: TGTGCCAGCAGCGTAGTGCCGTTGGGGGGGAATGAGCAGTTCTTC.

V usage is TRBV4-3 and J usage is TRBJ2-2; the D gene could be TRBD1 or TRBD2 (5 bases each). V lost 4 bases and J lost 7, with 16 bases in between. CDR1 is LGHNA, CDR2 YSLEER, per germline. This CDR3 has 15 residues. This chain's CDR3 is CASSRRDPTGGELFF. CDR3 bases: TGCGCCAGCAGCCGACGGGACCCGACGGGCGGGGAGCTGTTTTTT.